This T cell receptor beta chain was found in a study of post-analysis software for immune sequencing data. Study-wide background: In terms of disease course, relapsing-remitting, secondary progressive and progressive-relapsing multiple sclerosis were included. The study's findings and limits: By F measure, strong co-clustering occurred among samples prepared in the same batch. Five or six TRBV segments were significantly more frequent in patients than in controls. TRBV5-6, TRBV5-1 and TRBV20-1 were among these segments. Significantly decreased normalized Chao1 diversity was recorded for multiple sclerosis patients relative to controls.

Prepared libraries of TCR beta cDNA carried unique molecular identifiers. T cells numbering about 0.85 to 10 million gave rise to around 460,000 cDNA molecules. MiXCR was run by TCRdb on the PCR reads, yielding one entry per CDR3 protein. The data contain more than 450,000 distinct CDR3 sequences, under 40% of them seen just once; the ten biggest clones take up approximately 5.4%. Germline loops: CDR1 SGHDN, CDR2 FVKESK. The V end was cut by 1 base, the J end by 7 bases, with 11 bases between. The CDR3 totals 13 residues. Only a few counts were recorded for this clonotype. Its antigen is still unknown.

The origin of this receptor is a girl under 18 with multiple sclerosis. The sequenced material came from blood. The chain uses TRBV14 and TRBJ2-7; D not certain. Here the CDR3 DNA reads TGTGCCAGCAGCCAAGGTTGGCTTGGGGAGCAGTACTTC. It translates to CASSQGWLGEQYF.